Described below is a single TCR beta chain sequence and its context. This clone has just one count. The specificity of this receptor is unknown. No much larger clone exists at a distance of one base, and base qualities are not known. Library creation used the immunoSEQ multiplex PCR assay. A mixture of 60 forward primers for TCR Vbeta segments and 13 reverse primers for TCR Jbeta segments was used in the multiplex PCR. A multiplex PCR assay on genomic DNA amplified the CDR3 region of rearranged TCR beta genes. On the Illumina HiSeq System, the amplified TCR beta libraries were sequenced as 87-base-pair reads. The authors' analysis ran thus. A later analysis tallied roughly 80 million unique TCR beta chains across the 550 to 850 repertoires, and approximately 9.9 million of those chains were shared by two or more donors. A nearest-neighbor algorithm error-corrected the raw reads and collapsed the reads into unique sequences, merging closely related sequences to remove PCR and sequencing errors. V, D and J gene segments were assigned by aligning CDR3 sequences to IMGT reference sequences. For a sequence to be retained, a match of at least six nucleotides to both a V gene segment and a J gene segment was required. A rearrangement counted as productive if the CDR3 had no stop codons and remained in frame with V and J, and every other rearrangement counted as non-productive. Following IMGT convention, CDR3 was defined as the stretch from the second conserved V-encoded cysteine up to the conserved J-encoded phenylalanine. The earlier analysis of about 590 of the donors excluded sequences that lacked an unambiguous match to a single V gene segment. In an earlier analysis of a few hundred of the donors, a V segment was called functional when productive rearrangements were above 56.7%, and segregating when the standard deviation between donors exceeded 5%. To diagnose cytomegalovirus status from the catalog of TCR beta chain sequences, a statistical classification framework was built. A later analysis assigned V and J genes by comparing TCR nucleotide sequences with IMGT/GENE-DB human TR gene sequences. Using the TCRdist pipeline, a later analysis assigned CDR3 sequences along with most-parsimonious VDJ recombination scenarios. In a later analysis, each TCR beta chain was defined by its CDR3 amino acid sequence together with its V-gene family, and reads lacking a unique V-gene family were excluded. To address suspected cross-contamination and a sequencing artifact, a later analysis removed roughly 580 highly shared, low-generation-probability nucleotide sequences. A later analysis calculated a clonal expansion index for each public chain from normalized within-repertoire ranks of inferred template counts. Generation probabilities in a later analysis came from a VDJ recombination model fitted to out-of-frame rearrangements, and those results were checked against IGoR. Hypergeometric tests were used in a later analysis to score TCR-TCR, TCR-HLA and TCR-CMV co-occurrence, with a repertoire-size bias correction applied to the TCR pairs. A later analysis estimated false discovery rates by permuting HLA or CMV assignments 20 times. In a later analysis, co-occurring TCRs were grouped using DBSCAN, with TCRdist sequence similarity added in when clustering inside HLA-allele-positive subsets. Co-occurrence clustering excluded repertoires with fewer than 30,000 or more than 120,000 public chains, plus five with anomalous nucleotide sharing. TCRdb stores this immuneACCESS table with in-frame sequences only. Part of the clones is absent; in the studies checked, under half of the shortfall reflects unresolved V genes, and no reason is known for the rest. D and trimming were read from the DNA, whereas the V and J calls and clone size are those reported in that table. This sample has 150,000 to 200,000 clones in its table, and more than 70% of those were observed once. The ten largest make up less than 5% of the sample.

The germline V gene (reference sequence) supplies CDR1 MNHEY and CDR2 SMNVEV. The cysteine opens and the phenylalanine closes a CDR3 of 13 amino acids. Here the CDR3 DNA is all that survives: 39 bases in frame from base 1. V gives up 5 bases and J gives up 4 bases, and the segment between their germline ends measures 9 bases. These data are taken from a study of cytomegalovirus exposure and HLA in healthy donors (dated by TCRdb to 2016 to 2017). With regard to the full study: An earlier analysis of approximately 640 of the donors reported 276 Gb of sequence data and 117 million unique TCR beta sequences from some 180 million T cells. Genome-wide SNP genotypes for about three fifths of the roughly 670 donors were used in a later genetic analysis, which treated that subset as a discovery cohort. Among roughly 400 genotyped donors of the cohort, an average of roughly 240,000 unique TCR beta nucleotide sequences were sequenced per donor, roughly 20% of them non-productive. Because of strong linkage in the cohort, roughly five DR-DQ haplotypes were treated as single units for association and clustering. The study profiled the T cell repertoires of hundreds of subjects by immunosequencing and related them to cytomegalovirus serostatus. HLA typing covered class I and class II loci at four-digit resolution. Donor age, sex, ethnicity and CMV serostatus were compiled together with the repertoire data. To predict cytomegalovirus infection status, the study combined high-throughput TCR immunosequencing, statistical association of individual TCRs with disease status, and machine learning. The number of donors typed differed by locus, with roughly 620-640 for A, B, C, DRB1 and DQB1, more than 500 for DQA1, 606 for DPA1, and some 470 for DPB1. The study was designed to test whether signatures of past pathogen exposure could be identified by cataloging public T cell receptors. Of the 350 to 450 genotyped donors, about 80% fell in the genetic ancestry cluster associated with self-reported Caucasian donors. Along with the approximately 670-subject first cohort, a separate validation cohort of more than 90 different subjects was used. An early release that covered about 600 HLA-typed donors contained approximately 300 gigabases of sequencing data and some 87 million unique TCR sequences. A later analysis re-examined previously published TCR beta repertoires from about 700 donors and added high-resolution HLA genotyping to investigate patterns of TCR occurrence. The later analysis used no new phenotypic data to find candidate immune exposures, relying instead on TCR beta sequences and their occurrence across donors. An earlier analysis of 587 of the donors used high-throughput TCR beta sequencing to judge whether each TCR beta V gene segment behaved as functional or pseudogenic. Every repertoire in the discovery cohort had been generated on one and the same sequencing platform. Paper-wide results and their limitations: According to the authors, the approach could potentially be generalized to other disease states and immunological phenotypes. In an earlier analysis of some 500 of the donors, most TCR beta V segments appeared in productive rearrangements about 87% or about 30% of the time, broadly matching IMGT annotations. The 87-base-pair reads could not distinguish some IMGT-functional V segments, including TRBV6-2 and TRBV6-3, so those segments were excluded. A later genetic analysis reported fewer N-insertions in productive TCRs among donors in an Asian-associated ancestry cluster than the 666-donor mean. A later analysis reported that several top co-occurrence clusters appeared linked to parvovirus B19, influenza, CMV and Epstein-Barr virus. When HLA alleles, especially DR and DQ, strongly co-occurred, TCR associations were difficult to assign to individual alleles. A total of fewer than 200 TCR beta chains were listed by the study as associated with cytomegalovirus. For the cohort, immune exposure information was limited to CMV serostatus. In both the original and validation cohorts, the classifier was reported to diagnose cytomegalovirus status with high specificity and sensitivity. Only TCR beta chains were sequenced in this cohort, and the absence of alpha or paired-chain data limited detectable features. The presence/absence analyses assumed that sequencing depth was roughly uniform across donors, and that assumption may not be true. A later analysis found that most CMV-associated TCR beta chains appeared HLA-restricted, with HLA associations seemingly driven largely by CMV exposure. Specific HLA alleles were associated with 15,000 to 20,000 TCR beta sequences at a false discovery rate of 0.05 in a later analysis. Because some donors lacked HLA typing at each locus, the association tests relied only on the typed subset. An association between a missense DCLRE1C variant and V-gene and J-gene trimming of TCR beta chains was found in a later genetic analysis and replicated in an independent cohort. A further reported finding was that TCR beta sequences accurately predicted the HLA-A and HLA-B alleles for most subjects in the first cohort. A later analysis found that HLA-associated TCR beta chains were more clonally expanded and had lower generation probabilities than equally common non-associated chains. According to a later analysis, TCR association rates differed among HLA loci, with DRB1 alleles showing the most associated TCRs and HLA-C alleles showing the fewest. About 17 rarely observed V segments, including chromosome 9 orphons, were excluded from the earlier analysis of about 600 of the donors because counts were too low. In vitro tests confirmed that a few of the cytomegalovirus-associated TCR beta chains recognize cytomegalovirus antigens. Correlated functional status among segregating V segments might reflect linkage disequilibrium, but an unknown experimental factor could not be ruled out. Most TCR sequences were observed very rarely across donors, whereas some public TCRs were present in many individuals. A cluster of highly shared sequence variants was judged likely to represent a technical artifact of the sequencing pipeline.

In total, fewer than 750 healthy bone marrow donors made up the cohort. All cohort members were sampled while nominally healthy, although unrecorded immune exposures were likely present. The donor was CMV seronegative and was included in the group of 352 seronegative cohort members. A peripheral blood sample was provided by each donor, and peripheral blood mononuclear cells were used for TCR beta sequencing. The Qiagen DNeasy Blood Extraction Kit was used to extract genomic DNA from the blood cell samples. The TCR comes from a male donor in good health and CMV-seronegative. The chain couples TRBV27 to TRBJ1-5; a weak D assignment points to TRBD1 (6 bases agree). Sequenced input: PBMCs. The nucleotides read TGTGCCAGCAGTGTGACAGGAAATCAGCCCCAGCATTTT. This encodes CASSVTGNQPQHF.